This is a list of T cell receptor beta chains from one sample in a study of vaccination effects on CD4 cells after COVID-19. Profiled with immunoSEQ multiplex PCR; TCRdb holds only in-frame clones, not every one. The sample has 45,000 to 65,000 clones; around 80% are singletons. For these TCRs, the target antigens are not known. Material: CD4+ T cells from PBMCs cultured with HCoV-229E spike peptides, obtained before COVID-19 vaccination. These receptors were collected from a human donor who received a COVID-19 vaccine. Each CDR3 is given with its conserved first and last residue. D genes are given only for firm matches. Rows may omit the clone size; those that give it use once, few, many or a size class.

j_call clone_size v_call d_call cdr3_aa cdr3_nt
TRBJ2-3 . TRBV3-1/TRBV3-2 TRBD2 CASTRLAGGPSTDTQYF TGTGCCAGCACCCGACTAGCGGGGGGACCTAGCACAGATACGCAGTATTTT
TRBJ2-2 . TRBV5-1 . CAGSFGRPTNTGELFF TGCGCCGGCAGCTTCGGCAGGCCGACAAACACCGGGGAGCTGTTTTTT
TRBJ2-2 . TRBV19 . CASSIGLGTGELFF TGTGCCAGTAGTATAGGTTTGGGGACCGGGGAGCTGTTTTTT
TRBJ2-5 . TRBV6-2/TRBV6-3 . CASSYSPARWQETQYF TGTGCCAGCAGTTACTCTCCTGCTCGGTGGCAAGAGACCCAGTACTTC
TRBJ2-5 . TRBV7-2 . CASSLPTQETQYF TGTGCCAGCAGCTTACCGACTCAAGAGACCCAGTACTTC
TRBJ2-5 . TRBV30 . CAWTQRGILTQETQYF TGTGCCTGGACCCAACGGGGGATCCTGACCCAAGAGACCCAGTACTTC
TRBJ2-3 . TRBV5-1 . CASSSNDRTDTQYF TGCGCCAGCAGCTCCAACGACCGCACAGATACGCAGTATTTT
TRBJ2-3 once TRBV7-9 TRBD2 CASSSAGSTDTQYF TGTGCCAGCAGCTCAGCGGGGAGCACAGATACGCAGTATTTT
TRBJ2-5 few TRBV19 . CASSKGSQETQYF TGTGCCAGTAGTAAAGGAAGCCAAGAGACCCAGTACTTC
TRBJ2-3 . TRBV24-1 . CATSDSGTGRSTDTQYF TGTGCCACCAGTGATTCCGGGACGGGTAGGAGCACAGATACGCAGTATTTT
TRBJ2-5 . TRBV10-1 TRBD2 CASSPAGNQETQYF TGCGCCAGCAGCCCAGCGGGAAATCAAGAGACCCAGTACTTC